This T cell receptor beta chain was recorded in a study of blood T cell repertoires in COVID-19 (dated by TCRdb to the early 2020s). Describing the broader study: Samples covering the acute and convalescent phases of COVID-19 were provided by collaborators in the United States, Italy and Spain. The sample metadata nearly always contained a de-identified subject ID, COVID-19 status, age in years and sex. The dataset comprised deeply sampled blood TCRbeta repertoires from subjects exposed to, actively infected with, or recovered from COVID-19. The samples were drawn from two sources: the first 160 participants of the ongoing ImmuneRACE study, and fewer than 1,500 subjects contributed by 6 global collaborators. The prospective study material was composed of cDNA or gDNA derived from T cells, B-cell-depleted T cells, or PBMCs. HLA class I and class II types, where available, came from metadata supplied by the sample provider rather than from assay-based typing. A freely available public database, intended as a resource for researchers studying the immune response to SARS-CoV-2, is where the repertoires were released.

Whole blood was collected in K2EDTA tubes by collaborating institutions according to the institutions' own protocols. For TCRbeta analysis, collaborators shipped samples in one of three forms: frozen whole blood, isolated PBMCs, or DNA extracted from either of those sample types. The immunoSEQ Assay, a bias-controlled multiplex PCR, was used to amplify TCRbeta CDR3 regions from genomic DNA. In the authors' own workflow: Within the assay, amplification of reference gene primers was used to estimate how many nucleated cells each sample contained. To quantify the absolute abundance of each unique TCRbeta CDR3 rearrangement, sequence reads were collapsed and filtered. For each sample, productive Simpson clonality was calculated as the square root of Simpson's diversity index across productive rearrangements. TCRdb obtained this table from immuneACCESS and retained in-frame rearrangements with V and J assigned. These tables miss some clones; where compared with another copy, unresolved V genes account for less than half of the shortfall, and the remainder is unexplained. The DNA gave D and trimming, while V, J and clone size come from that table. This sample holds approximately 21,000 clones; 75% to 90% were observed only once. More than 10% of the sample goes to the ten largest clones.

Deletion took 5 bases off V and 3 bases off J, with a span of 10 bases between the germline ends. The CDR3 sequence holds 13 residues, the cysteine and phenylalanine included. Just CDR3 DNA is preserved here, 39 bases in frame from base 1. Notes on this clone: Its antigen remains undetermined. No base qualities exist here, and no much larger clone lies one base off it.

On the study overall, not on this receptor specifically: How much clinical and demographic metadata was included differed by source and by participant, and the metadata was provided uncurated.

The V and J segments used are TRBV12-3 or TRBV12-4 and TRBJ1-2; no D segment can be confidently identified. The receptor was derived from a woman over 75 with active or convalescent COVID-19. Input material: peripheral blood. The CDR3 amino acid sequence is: CASSPDTDYGYTF. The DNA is TGTGCCAGCAGTCCAGACACAGACTATGGCTACACCTTC.